The next 10 T cell receptor beta chains were all read from a single sample in a study of T-cell reconstitution after alpha-beta-depleted transplantation in children. Preparation of the TCRbeta library used unique molecular identifiers. One entry per CDR3 protein, called by TCRdb with MiXCR from the PCR reads. The table has about 400,000 distinct CDR3 sequences, roughly 22% seen once. The specimen comprised PBMCs from the stem cell graft donor, sampled from the stem cell graft. These receptor sequences come from a human donor who donated a stem cell graft to a child with acute myeloid leukemia.

This clonotype appeared many times. The V and J genes are TRBV4-3 and TRBJ2-7; tentatively, D is TRBD2 (6 bases). Trimming pared 1 base from V and 3 bases from J, leaving 13 bases between. The germline V gene encodes CDR1 LGHNA and CDR2 YSLEER. The CDR3 extends over 15 amino acids. DNA for the CDR3: TGCGCCAGCAGCCAAGTTGGAGGAGGGAGCTACGAGCAGTACTTC. It yields the protein CASSQVGGGSYEQYF.

CDR3 sequence (DNA): TGTGCCAGCAGTTCTTTGGGGCAATCTTACCAAGAGACCCAGTACTTC. As protein: CASSSLGQSYQETQYF. This chain uses TRBV28 with TRBJ2-5; TRBD1 might be the D (5 bases). Trimming removed 4 bases from V and 0 bases from J, with 15 bases in between. Germline loops: CDR1 MDHEN, CDR2 SYDVKM. This CDR3 region has 16 residues.

In its sample, this clonotype was seen a few times. This sequence joins TRBV20-1 and TRBJ2-7, with a possible D match to TRBD1 (5 bases). The V gene's germline CDR1 is DFQATT and CDR2 SNEGSKA (reference sequence). V gave up 0 bases and J gave up 0 bases, with 9 bases separating them. The CDR3 covers 14 residues. The DNA of the CDR3 is TGCAGTGCTAGAGACGGTGGACACTCCTACGAGCAGTACTTC. As protein: CSARDGGHSYEQYF.

This chain uses TRBV6-2 or TRBV6-3 with TRBJ2-7, with 11 bases lining up with TRBD2. The CDR3 consists of 14 residues. Germline values: CDR1 MNHEY, CDR2 SVGEGT. V lost 10 bases to trimming and J lost 1 base; unmatched junction nucleotides: 6. CDR3 in DNA: TGTGCCACCACCCTAGCGGGAGGTTCCTACGAGCAGTACTTC. Its protein is CATTLAGGSYEQYF.

The genes are TRBV7-8 and TRBJ1-3; D is undetermined. Germline lookup yields CDR1 SGHVS and CDR2 FQNEAQ. This CDR3 contains 14 residues. Trimming took 3 bases from V and 2 from J, leaving 8 bases between them. This CDR3 is CASSLMAAGNTIYF. The CDR3 DNA reads TGTGCCAGCAGCTTGATGGCTGCTGGAAACACCATATATTTT.

This clonotype was recorded many times. The chain uses TRBV27 and TRBJ1-1; no clear D. The CDR3 extends over 13 amino acids. With 7 bases removed from V and 1 base from J, the gap between germline ends came to 10 bases. Germline CDR1 MNHEY, CDR2 SMNVEV (reference sequence). CDR3 region: CASTFLGNTEAFF. CDR3 nucleotides: TGTGCCAGCACTTTCCTTGGGAACACTGAAGCTTTCTTT.

This clonotype was detected ten times or more. This chain uses TRBV4-1 with TRBJ1-2; D gene ambiguous. CDR1 MGHRA and CDR2 YSYEKL come from the germline V gene. There are 13 residues in the CDR3. V lost 2 bases and J lost 13, with 17 bases in between. CDR3 nucleotides: TGCGCCAGCAGCCAAACGGGATCACCGCTCGGCACCTTC. This codes for CASSQTGSPLGTF.

This rearrangement joins TRBV7-9 to TRBJ2-7; no firm D call. V was cut by 2 bases and J by 5 bases, with 13 bases left in between. Germline CDR1 is SEHNR and CDR2 is FQNEAQ (reference sequence). This CDR3 has 14 residues. This CDR3 is CASSLYGDLNEQYF. The DNA for the CDR3 is TGTGCCAGCAGCTTATATGGCGATCTCAACGAGCAGTACTTC. Based on the CDR3 plus reference TRBV7-9 and TRBJ2-7, the full variable domain is DTGVSQNPRHKITKRGQNVTFRCDPISEHNRLYWYRQTLGQGPEFLTYFQNEAQLEKSRLLSDRFSAERPKGSFSTLEIQRTEQGDSAMYLCASSLYGDLNEQYFGPGTRLTVT.

The rearrangement uses TRBV7-2 and TRBJ2-7, with TRBD2 identical over 7 bases. V trimming: 7 bases; J trimming: 5 bases; junction bases outside the gene matches: 11. The germline V gene encodes CDR1 SGHTA and CDR2 FQGNSA. CDR3 size: 14 residues. Here the CDR3 DNA reads TGTGCCAGCACTCTAGGGGAAGCGGGAAACGAGCAGTACTTC. This encodes CASTLGEAGNEQYF.

This clonotype has a handful of counts. J is TRBJ2-1 and V is TRBV5-1; 8 bases line up with TRBD1. CDR3 length: 15 amino acids. V was pared by 3 bases and J by 6 bases, with 8 bases of the junction left unmatched. Per germline, CDR1 SGHRS and CDR2 YFSETQ. The CDR3 reads CASSWGDRSPNEQFF. For the CDR3, the DNA is TGCGCCAGCAGCTGGGGGGACAGGTCGCCCAATGAGCAGTTCTTC.